This section outlines one TCR beta chain sequence together with its context. Its antigen is unidentified. This specimen comes from a study of monozygotic twins with inflammatory bowel disease. The CDR3 sequence is 15 residues long. Germline-derived CDR1 and CDR2 are LGHNA and YNFKEQ. Overall study results and limits: IBD patients showed reduced TCRbeta diversity (inverse Simpson) versus healthy co-twins. For IBD patients, clonotypes shared with others were fewer than for healthy twins, especially with disease activity.

TCRdb re-called the 5' RACE reads; every CDR3 protein appears as one record, without DNA. The sample has more than 350,000 distinct CDR3 sequences. A roughly 2.5 ml blood sample was drawn per donor. Unsorted whole blood yielded the total RNA, with T cells left unselected. Material: blood. This chain uses TRBV4-2 with TRBJ2-2; no DNA is available, so the TRBD1 call from TCRdb remains unchecked. This TCR was sampled from a human donor with ulcerative colitis or Crohn's disease, or a healthy co-twin of an affected twin (not recorded which). CDR3 protein: CASSQERQVPGELFF.